This T cell receptor beta chain stems from a study of T cells in localized non-small cell lung cancer. Broader study findings: Clonality peaked in uninvolved adjacent lung rather than tumor. Higher adjacent-lung clonality was associated with shorter survival.

The CDR3 sequence is 15 residues long. V shed 0 bases and J 5 bases; nucleotides not matched to a gene: 3. Per germline, CDR1 SGHNT and CDR2 YENEEA. Assay: immunoSEQ multiplex PCR; the TCRdb copy retains only in-frame clones and omits some. The table shows over a thousand clones, with approximately 25% occurring only once. By share, this clone counts as hyperexpanded (1% or more). No antigen is known for it. V gene TRBV11-3 combines with J gene TRBJ2-1; 8 bases are a match to TRBD1. This receptor was identified in a woman aged 35-75 years with stage I lung adenocarcinoma. The material was lung tumor tissue, obtained before any cancer treatment. The CDR3 DNA is TGTGCCAGCAGCTTAGAATACAGGGGGGACAATGAGCAGTTCTTC. This codes for CASSLEYRGDNEQFF.